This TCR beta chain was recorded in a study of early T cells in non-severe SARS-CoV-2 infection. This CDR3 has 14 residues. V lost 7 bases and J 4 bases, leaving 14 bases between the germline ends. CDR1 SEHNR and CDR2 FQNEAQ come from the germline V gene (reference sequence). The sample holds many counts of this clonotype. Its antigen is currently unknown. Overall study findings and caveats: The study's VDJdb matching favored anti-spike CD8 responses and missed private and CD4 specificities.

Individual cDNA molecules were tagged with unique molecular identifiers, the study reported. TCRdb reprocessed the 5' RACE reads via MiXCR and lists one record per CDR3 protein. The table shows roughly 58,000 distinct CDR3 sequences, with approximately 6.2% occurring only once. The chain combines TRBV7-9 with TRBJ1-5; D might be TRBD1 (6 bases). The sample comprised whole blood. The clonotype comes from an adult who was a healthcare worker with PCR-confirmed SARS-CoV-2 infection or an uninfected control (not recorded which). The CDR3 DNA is TGTGCCAGCACCGAGGACAGACCGAATCAGCCCCAGCATTTT. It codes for CASTEDRPNQPQHF.